These 2 T cell receptor beta chains were all obtained from the same sample, sequenced in a study of blood T cell repertoires in COVID-19. TCRdb's table, derived via immunoSEQ multiplex PCR, lists solely in-frame clones and lacks some. The profile covers about 140,000 clones, with more than 60% appearing a single time and roughly 14% taken by the ten largest. Sequenced: peripheral blood. All receptors derive from an elderly man with acute or convalescent COVID-19.

The chain links TRBV4-1 to TRBJ1-5; no clear D gene. Germline assignment: CDR1 MGHRA and CDR2 YSYEKL. The V end was cut by 4 bases, the J end by 1 base, with 14 bases between. CDR3 length equals 16 residues. The DNA for the CDR3 is TGCGCCAGCAGCCCCGAGGGCACCTACAGCAATCAGCCCCAGCATTTT. Protein product: CASSPEGTYSNQPQHF.

V usage is TRBV9 and J usage is TRBJ2-3, with 10 bases identical to TRBD2. Per germline, CDR1 SGDLS and CDR2 YYNGEE. V lost 1 base, J lost 0 bases, and 8 bases stayed unmatched. The CDR3 spans 18 residues. As DNA, the CDR3 is TGTGCCAGCAGCGTAATAAGTAGCGGGGGGCCTAGCACAGATACGCAGTATTTT. Protein product: CASSVISSGGPSTDTQYF. Combining the CDR3 with reference TRBV9 and TRBJ2-3 gives the whole variable domain DSGVTQTPKHLITATGQRVTLRCSPRSGDLSVYWYQQSLDQGLQFLIQYYNGEERAKGNILERFSAQQFPDLHSELNLSSLELGDSALYFCASSVISSGGPSTDTQYFGPGTRLTVL.